The 20 T cell receptor beta chains listed next were all sequenced from one sample in a study of T cells in Graves' hyperthyroidism and ophthalmopathy. The source material, RNA transcripts, was used to amplify TCR beta CDR3 regions. HTBI primers were the set used in a first-round RT-PCR of the TCR CDR3. In TCRdb, the multiplex PCR reads were re-called with MiXCR into one record per CDR3 protein. This table holds some 740,000 distinct CDR3 sequences, around 15% found once. Specimen: blood. The source of these receptors is a young woman with Graves' hyperthyroidism.

In its sample, this clonotype was seen many times. The V gene is TRBV19, the J gene TRBJ1-5, with TRBD1 matching 8 bases. CDR3 length equals 16 residues. Losses at the gene ends were 3 bases for V and 6 bases for J; bases not matched to a gene: 10. The germline V gene encodes CDR1 LNHDA and CDR2 SQIVND (reference sequence). This chain's CDR3 is CASSMRTGWGGQPQHF. CDR3 coding DNA: TGTGCCAGTAGTATGAGGACAGGGTGGGGAGGTCAGCCCCAGCATTTT.

In its sample, this clonotype was seen a few times. The chain has TRBV10-3 and TRBJ1-4; no clear D gene. This CDR3 contains 20 residues. Looked up from germline, CDR1 is ENHRY and CDR2 is SYGVKD. The germline V and J ends were trimmed by 0 bases and 4 bases, with 24 bases remaining between them. The CDR3 loop is CAISESIRWRDGLINEKLFF. In DNA form, the CDR3 reads TGTGCCATCAGTGAGTCGATAAGGTGGAGAGACGGCTTAATTAATGAAAAACTGTTTTTT.

This clonotype has at least ten counts. V is TRBV3-1 and J is TRBJ2-3; D call uncertain. Germline-derived CDR1 and CDR2 are LGHDT and YNNKEL (reference sequence). The CDR3 has 14 residues. V was clipped by 0 bases and J by 14 bases, with 18 bases between them. This chain's CDR3 is CASSQDPDGGRRYF. DNA of the CDR3: TGTGCCAGCAGCCAAGATCCGGACGGCGGTAGGCGGTATTTT.

The chain is built from TRBV7-9 and TRBJ2-5; D ambiguous. CDR1 is SEHNR and CDR2 is FQNEAQ in the germline V gene (reference sequence). V was clipped by 5 bases and J by 5 bases, with 21 bases between them. There are 16 residues in the CDR3. CDR3 residues: CASSPPQPDPGETQYF. The CDR3 DNA reads TGTGCCAGCAGCCCACCCCAGCCAGACCCCGGGGAGACCCAGTACTTC.

This clonotype has ten or more counts. The V gene is TRBV20-1, the J gene TRBJ2-7; D is ambiguous. The CDR3 loop spans 13 amino acids. The V and J ends lost 0 bases and 1 base respectively, with 7 bases between them. Per the germline V gene, CDR1 is DFQATT and CDR2 is SNEGSKA (reference sequence). CDR3 nucleotide sequence: TGCAGTGCTAGAGACAGGTGGTCCTACGAGCAGTACTTC. As protein: CSARDRWSYEQYF.

There are many counts of this clonotype. V gene TRBV12-3 or TRBV12-4 combines with J gene TRBJ1-6, with 8 positions matching TRBD1. The junction had 4 bases not matched to a gene; V was cut back by 3 bases and J by 9 bases. The CDR3 consists of 14 residues. The CDR3 DNA is TGTGCCAGCAGTTTTGCGGACAGGGCTTCACCCCTCCACTTT. Amino acids: CASSFADRASPLHF.

This clonotype was seen many times. The gene calls are TRBV6-1 and TRBJ2-1; no definite D call. The CDR3 contains 15 residues. V was cut by 5 bases and J by 0 bases, with 11 bases left in between. From germline, CDR1 is MNHNS and CDR2 SASEGT. CDR3 DNA: TGTGCCAGCAGTTATGCGTCTCCCTCCTACAATGAGCAGTTCTTC. This encodes CASSYASPSYNEQFF.

The CDR3 here is CASSPRILGQYTGELFF. In DNA, the CDR3 is TGTGCCAGCAGCCCGCGGATTCTGGGCCAGTACACCGGGGAGCTGTTTTTT. The chain has TRBV11-2 and TRBJ2-2; D uncertain. V was cut by 5 bases and J by 3 bases, with 19 bases left in between. The CDR3 has 17 amino acids. Per germline, CDR1 SGHAT and CDR2 FQNNGV.

This clonotype was recorded a few times. The chain is built from TRBV29-1 and TRBJ2-3; no reliable D call. The CDR3 contains 10 residues. V was clipped by 8 bases and J by 7 bases, with 10 bases between them. Germline CDR1 and CDR2: SQVTM and ANQGSEA. CDR3 loop: CSYRRNTQYF. The CDR3 region has the DNA TGCAGCTACCGTAGGAATACGCAGTATTTT.

The rearrangement joins TRBV20-1 to TRBJ1-1; TRBD1 aligns across 7 bases. Trimming at V came to 5 bases and at J to 10 bases, leaving 13 bases not matched to a gene. The CDR3 is 13 residues long. Germline V gene lookup returns CDR1 DFQATT and CDR2 SNEGSKA (reference sequence). CDR3 region: CSAGRDRQHRAFF. CDR3 bases: TGCAGTGCTGGGCGGGACAGACAACACCGAGCTTTCTTT.

CDR3 DNA sequence: TGTGCCAGCAGCCCCCCCGCGGAGGAAAGAGATACGCAGTATTTT. Encoded protein: CASSPPAEERDTQYF. The gene calls are TRBV12-3 or TRBV12-4 and TRBJ2-3; D possibly corresponds to TRBD2 (5 bases). The CDR3 totals 15 residues. V shed 6 bases and J shed 5 bases, with 18 bases lying between them.

A remark on this clonotype: Germline and junction disagree at one end, which may indicate a read error. In nucleotides, the CDR3 is TGTGCCAGCAGCCCCGATGTCTACGTGCAGTACTTC. This gives the protein CASSPDVYVQYF. The chain recombines TRBV12-3 or TRBV12-4 with TRBJ2-7; D unclear. The length of the CDR3 is 12 residues.

This clonotype showed up many times. CDR3 protein: CASRRTGDWGYTF. The CDR3 region has the DNA TGTGCCAGCAGGAGGACAGGGGATTGGGGCTACACCTTC. The chain is built from TRBV12-3 or TRBV12-4 and TRBJ1-2, with TRBD1 identical over 9 bases. The ends lost 6 bases at V and 8 bases at J; junction bases unmatched: 7. The CDR3 is 13 amino acids.

The table lists this clonotype with many counts. The J gene is TRBJ1-1, the V gene TRBV18, with D unclear. The CDR3 consists of 13 residues. Germline loops: CDR1 KGHSH, CDR2 LQKENI. Trimming cost V 0 bases and J 11 bases, with 13 bases left between them. CDR3 nucleotides: TGTGCCAGCTCACCACCGGACGTTTCGTCCGCTTTCTTT. Protein: CASSPPDVSSAFF.

This clonotype was detected many times. The CDR3 sequence is CASSGRTGMYTGELFF. Here the CDR3 DNA reads TGTGCCAGCAGCGGACGGACAGGGATGTACACCGGGGAGCTGTTTTTT. The chain uses TRBV2 and TRBJ2-2; 8 bases fit TRBD1. CDR3 length: 16 amino acids. Germline-derived CDR1 and CDR2 are SNHLY and FYNNEI. After removal of 6 bases from V and 3 bases from J, the junction contained 9 bases not matched to a gene.

In its sample, this clonotype was seen a few times. J is TRBJ2-7 and V is TRBV6-6; TRBD2 is a possible D gene (6 bases). The CDR3 length is 15 residues. Germline-derived CDR1 and CDR2 are MNHNY and SVGAGI (reference sequence). The germline V and J ends were trimmed by 2 bases and 5 bases, with 16 bases remaining between them. The CDR3 loop reads CASSYRLGGSDEQYF. The CDR3 DNA reads TGTGCCAGCAGTTACCGACTGGGGGGTAGTGACGAGCAGTACTTC.

The table lists this clonotype with a few counts. The chain uses TRBV15 and TRBJ1-6, with D uncertain. V lost 0 bases to trimming and J lost 4 bases, with 4 bases between them. Germline V CDR1 and CDR2: LNHNV, YYDKDF (reference sequence). The CDR3 has 14 amino acids. The CDR3: CATSREGYNSPLHF. For the CDR3, the DNA is TGTGCCACCAGCAGAGAAGGGTATAATTCACCCCTCCACTTT.

The chain recombines TRBV3-1 with TRBJ2-1, with a possible D match to TRBD1 (5 bases). This CDR3 spans 14 amino acids. Germline-derived CDR1 and CDR2 are LGHDT and YNNKEL (reference sequence). Trimming cost V 2 bases and J 11 bases, with 16 bases left between them. CDR3 coding DNA: TGTGCCAGCAGCCAAAGTTCAGGGTCAATACAGCAGTTCTTC. Translated, it gives CASSQSSGSIQQFF.

J is TRBJ2-7 and V is TRBV6-2 or TRBV6-3; TRBD2 agrees at 9 bases. Germline V gene sequence: CDR1 MNHEY, CDR2 SVGEGT. The CDR3 is 14 amino acids. Losses at the gene ends were 7 bases for V and 4 bases for J; bases not matched to a gene: 8. The CDR3 DNA reads TGTGCCAGCAACTCCCTAGCGGGATTTTACGAGCAGTACTTC. Translation: CASNSLAGFYEQYF.

This clonotype was detected once. A single base separates this from a much larger clone, so it may be a read error. The V and J genes are TRBV2 and TRBJ1-2; a weak D match, TRBD1 (5 bases). This CDR3 contains 14 residues. Trimming removed 5 bases at V and 8 bases at J, with 18 bases between. Per the germline V gene, CDR1 is SNHLY and CDR2 is FYNNEI. This chain's CDR3 is CASSPVGPGAGYTF. The CDR3 nucleotides are TGTGCCAGCAGTCCCGTGGGACCGGGTGCGGGCTACACCTTC.